This TCR beta chain was obtained from a study of vaccination and CD4 T cells after COVID-19. With respect to this clonotype: What it binds is unknown.

CD4+ T cells that had been cultured provided DNA sequenced with the Oncomine TCR Beta short-read assay. TCRdb reprocessed the PCR reads via MiXCR and lists one record per CDR3 protein. The data show approximately 19,000 distinct CDR3 sequences, 54% seen once. The CDR3 totals 14 residues. In germline, CDR1 is MNHEY, CDR2 SMNVEV (reference sequence). V lost 2 bases to trimming and J lost 4 bases, with 11 bases between them. Described treatment: roughly 10-day PBMC culture with coronavirus spike peptide pools or control peptides (ViraFEST assay). The V and J genes are TRBV27 and TRBJ1-2, with D possibly being TRBD1 (5 bases). The TCR comes from a human donor who had recovered from COVID-19. Sample: CD4+ T cells from blood, cultured in vitro. The CDR3 spells CASSLTGGFYGYTF. For the CDR3, the DNA is TGTGCCAGCAGTTTAACAGGTGGATTCTATGGCTACACCTTC.